This T cell receptor beta chain emerged from a study of neurological immune-mediated disorders. The cell input for sorted libraries was 1 million, and those cells were CD4+ or CD8+ T cells. Whole-study findings and limits: Subjects shared no identical expanded-clone CDR3 amino acid sequences, suggesting private TCR-beta repertoires in all groups. Patients with HTLV-1-associated myelopathy showed the most TCR clonal expansion. Those with multiple sclerosis showed the least, falling below healthy controls.

With 10-nucleotide random UMIs, 5'RACE was used to make the cDNA. Using its own MiXCR run on the 5' RACE reads, TCRdb lists one record per CDR3 protein. The table records 40,000 to 55,000 distinct CDR3 sequences, less than 6% of them present only once. This clonotype was seen repeatedly, ten times or more. Its antigen is as yet unknown. The sequenced material came from CD4+ T cells from blood. This sequence was found in a woman under 30 with multiple sclerosis.

The CDR3 region is CASSLQGRTEAFF. Written as DNA, the CDR3 is TGTGCCAGCAGTTTGCAGGGTCGGACTGAAGCTTTCTTT. This chain uses TRBV27 with TRBJ1-1, with D possibly matching TRBD1 (5 bases). Germline CDR1 MNHEY, CDR2 SMNVEV (reference sequence). The CDR3 sequence is 13 residues long. The V gene lost 3 bases and the J gene lost 5 bases, with 10 bases spanning the gap.